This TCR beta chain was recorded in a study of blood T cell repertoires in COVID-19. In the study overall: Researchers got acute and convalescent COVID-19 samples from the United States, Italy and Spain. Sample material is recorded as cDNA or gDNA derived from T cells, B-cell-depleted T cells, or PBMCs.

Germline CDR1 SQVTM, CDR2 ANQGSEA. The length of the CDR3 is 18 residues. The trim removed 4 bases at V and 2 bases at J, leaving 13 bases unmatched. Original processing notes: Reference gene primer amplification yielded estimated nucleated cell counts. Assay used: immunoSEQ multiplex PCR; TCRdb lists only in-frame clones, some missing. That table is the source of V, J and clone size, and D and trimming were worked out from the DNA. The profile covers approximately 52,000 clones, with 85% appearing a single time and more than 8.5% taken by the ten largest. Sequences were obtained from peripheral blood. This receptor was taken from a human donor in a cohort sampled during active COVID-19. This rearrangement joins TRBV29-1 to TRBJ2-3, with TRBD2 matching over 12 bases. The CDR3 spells CSVVRLAGAPPHTDTQYF. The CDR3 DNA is TGCAGCGTTGTGCGACTAGCGGGAGCACCCCCACACACAGATACGCAGTATTTT.